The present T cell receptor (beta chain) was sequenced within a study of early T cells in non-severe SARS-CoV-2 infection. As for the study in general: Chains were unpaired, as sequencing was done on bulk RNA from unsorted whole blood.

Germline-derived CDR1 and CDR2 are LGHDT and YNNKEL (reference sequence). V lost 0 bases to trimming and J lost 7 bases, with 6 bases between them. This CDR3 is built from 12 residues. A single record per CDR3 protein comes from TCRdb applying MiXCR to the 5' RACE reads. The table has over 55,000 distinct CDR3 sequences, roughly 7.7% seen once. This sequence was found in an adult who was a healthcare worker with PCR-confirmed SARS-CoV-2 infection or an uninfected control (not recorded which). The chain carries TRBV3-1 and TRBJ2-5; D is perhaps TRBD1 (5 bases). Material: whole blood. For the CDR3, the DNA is TGTGCCAGCAGCCAAGATCAGGGGACCCAGTACTTC. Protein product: CASSQDQGTQYF.